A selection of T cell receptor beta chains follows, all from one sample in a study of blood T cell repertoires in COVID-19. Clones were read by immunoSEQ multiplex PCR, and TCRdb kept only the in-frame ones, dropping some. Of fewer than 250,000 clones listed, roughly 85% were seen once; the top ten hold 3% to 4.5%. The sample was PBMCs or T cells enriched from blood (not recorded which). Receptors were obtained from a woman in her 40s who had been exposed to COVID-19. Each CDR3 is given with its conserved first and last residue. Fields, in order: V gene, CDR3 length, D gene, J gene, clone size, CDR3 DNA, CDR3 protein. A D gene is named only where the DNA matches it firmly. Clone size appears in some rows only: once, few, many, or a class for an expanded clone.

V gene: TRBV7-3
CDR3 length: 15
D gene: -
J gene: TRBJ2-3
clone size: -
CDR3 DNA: TGTGCCAGCAGCCTAAACAGGGACAGCACAGATACGCAGTATTTT
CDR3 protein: CASSLNRDSTDTQYF

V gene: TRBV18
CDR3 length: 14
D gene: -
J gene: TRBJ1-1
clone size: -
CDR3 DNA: TGTGCCAGCTCACCGCGGACAGCGAACACTGAAGCTTTCTTT
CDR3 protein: CASSPRTANTEAFF

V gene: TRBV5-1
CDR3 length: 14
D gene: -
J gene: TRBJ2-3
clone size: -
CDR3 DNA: TGCGCCAGCAGCCTCTCCCCAGGTGAAGATACGCAGTATTTT
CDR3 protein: CASSLSPGEDTQYF

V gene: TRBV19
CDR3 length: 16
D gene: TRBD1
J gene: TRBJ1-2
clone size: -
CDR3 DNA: TGTGCCAGTAGTATTACGGTAGACAGGGGGCCTGGTGGCTACACCTTC
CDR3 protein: CASSITVDRGPGGYTF

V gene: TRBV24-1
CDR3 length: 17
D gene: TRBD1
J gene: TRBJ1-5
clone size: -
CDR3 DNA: TGTGCCACCAGTGACTCCGGACAGGGAGTAGACAATCAGCCCCAGCATTTT
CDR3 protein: CATSDSGQGVDNQPQHF

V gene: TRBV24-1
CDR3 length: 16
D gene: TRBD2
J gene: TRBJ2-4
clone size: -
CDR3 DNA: TGTGCCACCAGTGATTCGGGACTAGCGGGGGGCAACATTCAGTACTTC
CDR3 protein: CATSDSGLAGGNIQYF

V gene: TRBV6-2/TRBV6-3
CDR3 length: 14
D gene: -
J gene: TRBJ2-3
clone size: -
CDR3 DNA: TGTGCCAGCAGTTACAGGACAGAGTCAGATACGCAGTATTTT
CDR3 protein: CASSYRTESDTQYF

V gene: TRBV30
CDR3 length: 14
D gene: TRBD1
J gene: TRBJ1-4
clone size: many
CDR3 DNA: TGTGCCTGGAGCTCCGGGACAGGGTCTGAAAAACTGTTTTTT
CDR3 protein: CAWSSGTGSEKLFF

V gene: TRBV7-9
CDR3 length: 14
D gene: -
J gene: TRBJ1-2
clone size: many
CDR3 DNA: TGTGCCAGCAGCTCCGTGGGAGCTAACTATGGCTACACCTTC
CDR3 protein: CASSSVGANYGYTF

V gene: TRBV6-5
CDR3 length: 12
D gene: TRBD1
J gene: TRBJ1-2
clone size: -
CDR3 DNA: TGTGCCAGCAGTACGGACAGGGATGGCTACACCTTC
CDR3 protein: CASSTDRDGYTF

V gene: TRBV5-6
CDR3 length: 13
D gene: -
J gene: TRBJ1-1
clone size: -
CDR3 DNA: TGTGCCAGCAGCTATACAGCGAACACTGAAGCTTTCTTT
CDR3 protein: CASSYTANTEAFF

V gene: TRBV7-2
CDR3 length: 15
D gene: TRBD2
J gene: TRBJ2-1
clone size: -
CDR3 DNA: TGTGCCAGCAGCTTAGTTGGACTAGCGGGGAGTGAGCAGTTCTTC
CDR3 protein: CASSLVGLAGSEQFF

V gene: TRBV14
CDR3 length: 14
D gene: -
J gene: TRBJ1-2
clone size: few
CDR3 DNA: TGTGCCAGCAGCCGCCTGCGACAGCCCTATGGCTACACCTTC
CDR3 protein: CASSRLRQPYGYTF

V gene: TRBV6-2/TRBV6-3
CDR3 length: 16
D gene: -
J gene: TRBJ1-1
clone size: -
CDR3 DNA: TGTGCCAGCAGTTACGGGAGGGGTGCGGGAAACACTGAAGCTTTCTTT
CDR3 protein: CASSYGRGAGNTEAFF

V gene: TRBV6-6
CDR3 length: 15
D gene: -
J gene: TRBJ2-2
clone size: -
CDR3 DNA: TGTGCCAGCAGTTACATTCCTAGCCCAACCGGGGAGCTGTTTTTT
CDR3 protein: CASSYIPSPTGELFF